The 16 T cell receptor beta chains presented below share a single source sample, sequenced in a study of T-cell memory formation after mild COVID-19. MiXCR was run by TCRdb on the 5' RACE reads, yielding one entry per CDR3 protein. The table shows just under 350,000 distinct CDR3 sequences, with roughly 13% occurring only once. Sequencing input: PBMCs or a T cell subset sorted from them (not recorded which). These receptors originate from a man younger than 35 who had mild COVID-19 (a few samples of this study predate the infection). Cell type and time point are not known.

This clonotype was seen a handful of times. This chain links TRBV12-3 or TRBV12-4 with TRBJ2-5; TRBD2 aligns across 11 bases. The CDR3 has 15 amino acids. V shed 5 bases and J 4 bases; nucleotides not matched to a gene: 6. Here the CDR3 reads CASSLQLAGAETQYF. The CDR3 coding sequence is TGTGCCAGCAGTCTCCAACTAGCGGGGGCAGAGACCCAGTACTTC.

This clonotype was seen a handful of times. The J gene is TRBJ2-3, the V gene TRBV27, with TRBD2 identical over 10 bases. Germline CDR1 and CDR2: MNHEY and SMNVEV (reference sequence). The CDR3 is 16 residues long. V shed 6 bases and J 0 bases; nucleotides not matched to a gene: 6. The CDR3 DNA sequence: TGTGCCAGCAGGGGTGGGACTAGCGCTAGCACAGATACGCAGTATTTT. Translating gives CASRGGTSASTDTQYF.

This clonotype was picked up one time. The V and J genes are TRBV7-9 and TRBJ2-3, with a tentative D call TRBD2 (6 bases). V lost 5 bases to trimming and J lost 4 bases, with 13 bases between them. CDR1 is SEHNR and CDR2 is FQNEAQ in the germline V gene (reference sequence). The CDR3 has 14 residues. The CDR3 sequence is CASSPRDFADTQYF. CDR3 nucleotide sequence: TGTGCCAGCAGCCCCCGGGACTTCGCAGATACGCAGTATTTT.

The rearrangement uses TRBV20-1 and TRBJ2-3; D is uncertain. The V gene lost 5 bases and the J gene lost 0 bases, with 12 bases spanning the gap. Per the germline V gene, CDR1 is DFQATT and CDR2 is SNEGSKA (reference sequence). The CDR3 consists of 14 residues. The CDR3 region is CSAVIMTSTDTQYF. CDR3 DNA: TGCAGTGCTGTGATAATGACTAGCACAGATACGCAGTATTTT.

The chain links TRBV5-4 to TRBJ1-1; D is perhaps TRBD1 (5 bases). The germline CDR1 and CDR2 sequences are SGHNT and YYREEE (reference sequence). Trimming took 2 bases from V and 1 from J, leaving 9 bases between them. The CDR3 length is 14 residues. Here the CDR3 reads CASSFAGQNTEAFF. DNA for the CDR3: TGTGCCAGCAGCTTTGCAGGGCAGAACACTGAAGCTTTCTTT.

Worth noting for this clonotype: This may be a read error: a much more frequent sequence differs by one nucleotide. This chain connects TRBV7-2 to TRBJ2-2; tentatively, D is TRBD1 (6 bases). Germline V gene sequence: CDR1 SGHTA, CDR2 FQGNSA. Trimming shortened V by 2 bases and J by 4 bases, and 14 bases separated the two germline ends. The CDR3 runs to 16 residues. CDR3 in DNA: TGTGCCAGCAGCTTAAGGCAGGGGTCGCCCACCGGGGAGCTGTTTTTT. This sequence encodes CASSLRQGSPTGELFF.

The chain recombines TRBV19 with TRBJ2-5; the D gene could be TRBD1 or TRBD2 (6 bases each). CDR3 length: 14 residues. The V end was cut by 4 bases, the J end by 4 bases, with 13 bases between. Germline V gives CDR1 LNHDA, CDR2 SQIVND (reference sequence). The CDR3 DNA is TGTGCCAGTAGTACCCCACGGGGGCGAGAGACCCAGTACTTC. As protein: CASSTPRGRETQYF.

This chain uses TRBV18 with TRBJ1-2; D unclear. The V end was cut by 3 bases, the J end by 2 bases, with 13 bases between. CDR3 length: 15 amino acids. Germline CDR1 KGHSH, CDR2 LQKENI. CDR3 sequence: CASSPTTSRNYGYTF. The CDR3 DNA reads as TGTGCCAGCTCACCTACCACGTCACGGAACTATGGCTACACCTTC.

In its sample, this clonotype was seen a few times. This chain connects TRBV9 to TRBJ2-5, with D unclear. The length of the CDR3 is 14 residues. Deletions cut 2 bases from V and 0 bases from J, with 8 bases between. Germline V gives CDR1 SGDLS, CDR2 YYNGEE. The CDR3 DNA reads TGTGCCAGCAGCGTTTTACAGAACCAAGAGACCCAGTACTTC. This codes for CASSVLQNQETQYF.

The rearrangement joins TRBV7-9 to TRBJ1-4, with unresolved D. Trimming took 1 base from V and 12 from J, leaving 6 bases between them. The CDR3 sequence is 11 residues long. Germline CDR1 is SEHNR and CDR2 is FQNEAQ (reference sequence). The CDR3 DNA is TGTGCCAGCAGCTTAGGGATGGAACTGTTTTTT. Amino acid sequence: CASSLGMELFF.

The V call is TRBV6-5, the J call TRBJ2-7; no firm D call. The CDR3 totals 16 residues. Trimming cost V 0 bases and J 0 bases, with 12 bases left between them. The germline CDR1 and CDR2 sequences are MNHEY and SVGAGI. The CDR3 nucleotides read TGTGCCAGCAGTTACTCTGCCTTATCCCGCTCCTACGAGCAGTACTTC. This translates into CASSYSALSRSYEQYF.

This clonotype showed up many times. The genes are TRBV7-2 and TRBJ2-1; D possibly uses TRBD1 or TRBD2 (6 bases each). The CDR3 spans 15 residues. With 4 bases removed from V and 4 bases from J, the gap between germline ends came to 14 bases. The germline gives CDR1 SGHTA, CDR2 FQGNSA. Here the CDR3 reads CASSSRGDPYNEQFF. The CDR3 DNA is TGTGCCAGCAGCTCGAGGGGGGACCCGTACAATGAGCAGTTCTTC.

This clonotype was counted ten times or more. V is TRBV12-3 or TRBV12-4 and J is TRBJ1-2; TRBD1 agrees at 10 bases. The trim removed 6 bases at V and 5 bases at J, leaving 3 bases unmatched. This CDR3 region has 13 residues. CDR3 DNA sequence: TGTGCCAGCAGCATGGGACAGGGGTATGGCTACACCTTC. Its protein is CASSMGQGYGYTF.

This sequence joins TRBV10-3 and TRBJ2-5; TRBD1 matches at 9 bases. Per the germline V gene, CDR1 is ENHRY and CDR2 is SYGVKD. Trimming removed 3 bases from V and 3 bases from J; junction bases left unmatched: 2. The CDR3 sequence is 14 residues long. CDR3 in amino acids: CAISDDRGEETQYF. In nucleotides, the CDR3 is TGTGCCATCAGTGATGACAGGGGGGAAGAGACCCAGTACTTC.

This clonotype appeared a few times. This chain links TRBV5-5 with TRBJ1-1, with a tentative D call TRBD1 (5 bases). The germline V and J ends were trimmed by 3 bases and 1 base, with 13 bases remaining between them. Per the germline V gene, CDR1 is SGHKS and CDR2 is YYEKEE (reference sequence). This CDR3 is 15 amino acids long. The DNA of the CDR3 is TGTGCCAGCAGCTCGTCCGGGACCCAGAACACTGAAGCTTTCTTT. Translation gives CASSSSGTQNTEAFF.

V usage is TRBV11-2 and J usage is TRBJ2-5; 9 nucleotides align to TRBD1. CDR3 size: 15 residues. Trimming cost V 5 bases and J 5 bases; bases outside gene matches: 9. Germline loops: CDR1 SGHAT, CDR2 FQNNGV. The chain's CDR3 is CASSDLQGAGETQYF. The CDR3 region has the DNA TGTGCCAGCAGCGACTTACAGGGGGCCGGGGAGACCCAGTACTTC. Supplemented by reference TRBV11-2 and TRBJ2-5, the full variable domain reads EAGVAQSPRYKIIEKRQSVAFWCNPISGHATLYWYQQILGQGPKLLIQFQNNGVVDDSQLPKDRFSAERLKGVDSTLKIQPAKLEDSAVYLCASSDLQGAGETQYFGPGTRLLVL.